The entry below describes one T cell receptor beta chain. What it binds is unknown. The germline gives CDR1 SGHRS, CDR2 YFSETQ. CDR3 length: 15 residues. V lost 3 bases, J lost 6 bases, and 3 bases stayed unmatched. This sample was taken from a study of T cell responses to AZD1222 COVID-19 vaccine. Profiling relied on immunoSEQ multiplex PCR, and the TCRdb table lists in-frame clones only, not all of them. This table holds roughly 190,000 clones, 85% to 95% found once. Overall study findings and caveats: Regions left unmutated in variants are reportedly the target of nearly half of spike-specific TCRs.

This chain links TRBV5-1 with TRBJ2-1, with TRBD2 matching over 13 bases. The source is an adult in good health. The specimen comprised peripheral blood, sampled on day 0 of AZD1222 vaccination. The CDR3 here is CASSYGLAGVNEQFF. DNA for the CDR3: TGCGCCAGCAGCTACGGACTAGCGGGAGTCAATGAGCAGTTCTTC.